What follows are 5 T cell receptor beta chains derived from one specimen sequenced in a study of regulatory dendritic cells for organ transplantation. Sequencing used immunoSEQ multiplex PCR; TCRdb keeps in-frame clones, though not all of them. The repertoire holds 21,000 or so clones, 74% seen once, with approximately 0.9% in the top ten. The specimen was memory CD4+ T cells from blood. Described subset: CD45RO+ memory T cells. Receptors originate from a human donor in good health.

The chain recombines TRBV5-1 with TRBJ1-4; no clear D. The CDR3 covers 14 residues. The V end lost 0 bases, the J end lost 8 bases, and 11 bases lay between the germline ends. Germline V CDR1 and CDR2: SGHRS, YFSETQ. As DNA, the CDR3 is TGCGCCAGCAGCTTGGATGGAGTCGTGGAAAAACTGTTTTTT. Residues: CASSLDGVVEKLFF.

The chain has TRBV7-9 and TRBJ2-7, with no clear D. The germline V gene encodes CDR1 SEHNR and CDR2 FQNEAQ (reference sequence). The CDR3 is 14 amino acids. Trimming removed 2 bases from V and 3 bases from J, with 11 bases in between. The CDR3 is CASSLSSGYYEQYF. CDR3 nucleotides: TGTGCCAGCAGCTTAAGTTCCGGGTACTACGAGCAGTACTTC. Full variable domain (rest looked up from reference TRBV7-9 and TRBJ2-7): DTGVSQNPRHKITKRGQNVTFRCDPISEHNRLYWYRQTLGQGPEFLTYFQNEAQLEKSRLLSDRFSAERPKGSFSTLEIQRTEQGDSAMYLCASSLSSGYYEQYFGPGTRLTVT.

This clone was seen only a few times. The chain couples TRBV7-9 to TRBJ2-7, with 8 positions matching TRBD2. V lost 3 bases to trimming and J lost 12 bases; unmatched junction nucleotides: 7. The CDR3 loop spans 12 amino acids. The V gene's germline CDR1 is SEHNR and CDR2 FQNEAQ (reference sequence). CDR3 in DNA: TGTGCCAGCAGCTTCGGGGGGGATGGGCGGTACTTC. Translating gives CASSFGGDGRYF.

This clone was picked up a small number of times. The chain carries TRBV4-1 and TRBJ1-6, with D hard to call. The CDR3 is 16 residues long. V lost 0 bases and J lost 8, with 14 bases in between. CDR1 is MGHRA and CDR2 is YSYEKL in the germline V gene. CDR3 sequence reads: CASSQDPAGRDSPLHF. As DNA, the CDR3 is TGCGCCAGCAGCCAAGATCCGGCGGGGAGGGATTCACCCCTCCACTTT.

The chain employs TRBV11-2 and TRBJ2-7; the match to TRBD2 covers 8 bases. After removal of 5 bases from V and 2 bases from J, the junction contained 11 bases not matched to a gene. Germline V lookup: CDR1 SGHAT, CDR2 FQNNGV. This CDR3 region has 16 residues. In DNA, the CDR3 is TGTGCCAGCAGCCCGCTTACAGCGGGGGCGACCTACGAGCAGTACTTC. This gives the protein CASSPLTAGATYEQYF.